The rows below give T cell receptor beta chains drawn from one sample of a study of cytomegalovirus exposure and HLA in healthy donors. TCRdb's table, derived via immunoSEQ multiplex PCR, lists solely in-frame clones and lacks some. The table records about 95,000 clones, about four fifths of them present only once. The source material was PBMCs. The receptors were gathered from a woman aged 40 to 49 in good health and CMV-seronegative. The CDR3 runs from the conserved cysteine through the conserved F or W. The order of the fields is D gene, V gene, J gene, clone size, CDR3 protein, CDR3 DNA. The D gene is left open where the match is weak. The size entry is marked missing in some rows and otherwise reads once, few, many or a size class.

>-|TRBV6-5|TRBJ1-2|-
CASSYTETARRGYTF
TGTGCCAGCAGTTACACGGAAACGGCGCGCAGGGGCTACACCTTC
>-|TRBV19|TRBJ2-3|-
CASSPRTATDTQYF
TGTGCCAGTAGCCCTAGGACAGCCACAGATACGCAGTATTTT
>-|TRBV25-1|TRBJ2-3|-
CASGTYNAQYF
TGTGCCAGCGGCACATACAATGCGCAGTATTTT
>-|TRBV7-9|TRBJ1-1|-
CASSLDRREAFF
TGTGCCAGCAGCCTTGACAGGCGTGAAGCTTTCTTT
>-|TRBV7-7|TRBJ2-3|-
CASSLSQDTDTQYF
TGTGCCAGCAGCTTATCACAGGACACAGATACGCAGTATTTT
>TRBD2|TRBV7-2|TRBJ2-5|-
CASSLGGLAAKETQYF
TGTGCCAGCAGCTTAGGGGGACTAGCGGCTAAAGAGACCCAGTACTTC
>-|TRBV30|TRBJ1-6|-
CAWCAVDAKRNSPLHF
TGTGCCTGGTGCGCGGTTGACGCCAAACGGAACTCACCCCTCCACTTT
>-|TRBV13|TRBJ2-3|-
CASSNPNRVNTDTQYF
TGTGCCAGCAGCAACCCCAACCGGGTCAACACAGATACGCAGTATTTT
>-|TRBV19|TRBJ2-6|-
CASKPRGAGANVLTF
TGTGCCAGTAAACCCCGGGGAGCTGGGGCCAACGTCCTGACTTTC
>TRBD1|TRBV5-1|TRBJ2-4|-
CASSPQTGVAKNIQYF
TGCGCCAGCAGCCCCCAGACAGGGGTAGCCAAAAACATTCAGTACTTC
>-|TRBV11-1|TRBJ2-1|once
CASSYQQGGYNEQFF
TGTGCCAGCAGCTACCAGCAGGGGGGCTACAATGAGCAGTTCTTC
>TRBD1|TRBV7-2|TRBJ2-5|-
CASSNRGRGETQYF
TGTGCCAGCAGCAACAGGGGGCGCGGGGAGACCCAGTACTTC
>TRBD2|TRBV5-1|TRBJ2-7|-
CASSWSGDAYEQYF
TGCGCCAGCAGCTGGAGCGGGGACGCCTACGAGCAGTACTTC
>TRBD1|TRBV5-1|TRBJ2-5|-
CASSLGTGGFRETQYF
TGCGCCAGCAGCCTCGGGACAGGGGGCTTTAGAGAGACCCAGTACTTC
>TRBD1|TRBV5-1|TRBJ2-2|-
CASSAGQGANTGELFF
TGCGCCAGCAGCGCGGGACAGGGGGCGAACACCGGGGAGCTGTTTTTT
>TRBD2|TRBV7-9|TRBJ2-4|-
CASSGGESENIQYF
TGTGCCAGCAGCGGGGGGGAGTCGGAAAACATTCAGTACTTC
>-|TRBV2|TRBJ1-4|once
CASSATTGPNEKLFF
TGTGCCAGCAGTGCTACGACAGGCCCTAATGAAAAACTGTTTTTT
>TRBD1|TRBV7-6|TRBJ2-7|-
CASSAGTGTGTYEQYF
TGTGCCAGCAGCGCCGGAACCGGGACAGGTACCTACGAGCAGTACTTC
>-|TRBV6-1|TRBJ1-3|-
CASISGHSGNTIYF
TGTGCCAGCATATCAGGCCACTCTGGAAACACCATATATTTT
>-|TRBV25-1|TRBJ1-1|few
CASSGLDYGEAFF
TGTGCCAGCAGCGGGCTCGACTACGGTGAAGCTTTCTTT
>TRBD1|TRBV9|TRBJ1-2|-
CASSPGQGALGYGYTF
TGTGCCAGCAGCCCGGGACAGGGGGCGTTGGGCTATGGCTACACCTTC
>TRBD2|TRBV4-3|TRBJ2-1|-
CASSPLGGTSQFF
TGCGCCAGCAGCCCCCTGGGGGGGACTAGCCAGTTCTTC
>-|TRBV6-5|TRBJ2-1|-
CASSSNLYNEQFF
TGTGCCAGCAGTTCTAACTTATACAATGAGCAGTTCTTC
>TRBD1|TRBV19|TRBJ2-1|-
CASSLPPGTAPYNEQFF
TGTGCCAGTAGTCTCCCCCCCGGGACAGCGCCCTACAATGAGCAGTTCTTC
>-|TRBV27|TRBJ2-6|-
CASSERGPSGANVLTF
TGTGCCAGCAGCGAACGCGGCCCCTCTGGGGCCAACGTCCTGACTTTC
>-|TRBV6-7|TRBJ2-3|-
CASSYGGKAGKMDTQYF
TGTGCCAGCAGTTACGGCGGTAAGGCGGGGAAGATGGATACGCAGTATTTT
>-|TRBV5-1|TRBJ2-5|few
CASSSRLAQGQETQYF
TGCGCCAGCAGTTCGAGACTCGCCCAGGGGCAAGAGACCCAGTACTTC
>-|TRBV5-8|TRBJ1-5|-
CASSLQGLGQPQHF
TGTGCCAGCAGCTTGCAGGGGCTGGGTCAGCCCCAGCATTTT
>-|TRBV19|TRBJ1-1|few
CASRTVMNTEAFF
TGTGCCAGCCGGACAGTTATGAACACTGAAGCTTTCTTT
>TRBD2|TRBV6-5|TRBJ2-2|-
CASTSSGGYTGELFF
TGTGCCAGCACGTCTAGCGGGGGGTACACCGGGGAGCTGTTTTTT
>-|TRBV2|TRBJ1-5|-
CASSEMGQNQPQHF
TGTGCCAGCAGTGAAATGGGGCAGAACCAGCCCCAGCATTTT
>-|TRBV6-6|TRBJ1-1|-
CASSYSPRGYTEAFF
TGTGCCAGCAGTTACTCGCCCAGGGGCTACACTGAAGCTTTCTTT
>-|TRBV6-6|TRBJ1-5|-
CASSYSAGNSNQPQHF
TGTGCCAGCAGTTACTCGGCGGGTAATAGCAATCAGCCCCAGCATTTT
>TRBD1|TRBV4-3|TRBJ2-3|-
CASSQDIQQGLADTQYF
TGCGCCAGCAGCCAAGATATTCAACAGGGGCTGGCAGATACGCAGTATTTT
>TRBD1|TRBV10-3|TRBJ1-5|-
CAISPGQGNQPQHF
TGTGCCATCAGCCCTGGACAGGGGAATCAGCCCCAGCATTTT
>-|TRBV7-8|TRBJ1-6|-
CASSNHGSPLHF
TGTGCCAGCAGCAACCACGGTTCACCCCTCCACTTT
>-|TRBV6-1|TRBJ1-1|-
CASRALAGSTEAFF
TGTGCCAGCAGGGCCTTGGCAGGATCAACTGAAGCTTTCTTT
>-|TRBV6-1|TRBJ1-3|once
CASSDGGAGNTIYF
TGTGCCAGCAGTGACGGGGGGGCTGGAAACACCATATATTTT
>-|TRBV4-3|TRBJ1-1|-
CASSQDRAGERGTEAFF
TGCGCCAGCAGCCAAGATCGGGCAGGGGAAAGGGGGACTGAAGCTTTCTTT
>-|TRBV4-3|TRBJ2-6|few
CASSQTAFGANVLTF
TGCGCCAGCAGCCAAACAGCATTTGGGGCCAACGTCCTGACTTTC
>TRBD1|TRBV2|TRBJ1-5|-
CASRTGVQPQHF
TGTGCCAGCAGGACAGGGGTTCAGCCCCAGCATTTT
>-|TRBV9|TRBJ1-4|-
CASSVAGTNEKLFF
TGTGCCAGCAGCGTAGCAGGAACTAATGAAAAACTGTTTTTT
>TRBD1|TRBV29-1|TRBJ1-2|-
CSVVGQGWGYTF
TGCAGCGTAGTCGGACAGGGCTGGGGCTACACCTTC
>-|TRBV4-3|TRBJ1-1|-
CASSQDEEQGWRTEAFF
TGCGCCAGCAGCCAAGACGAGGAACAGGGTTGGAGGACTGAAGCTTTCTTT
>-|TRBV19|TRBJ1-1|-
CASSIGPSGNTEAFF
TGTGCCAGTAGTATAGGCCCCTCGGGGAACACTGAAGCTTTCTTT
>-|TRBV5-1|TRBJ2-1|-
CASSLDRNEQFF
TGCGCCAGCAGCCTAGACAGGAATGAGCAGTTCTTC
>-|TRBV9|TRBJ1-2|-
CASSVLSGINYGYTF
TGTGCCAGCAGCGTACTCTCAGGAATTAACTATGGCTACACCTTC
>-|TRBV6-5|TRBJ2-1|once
CASSIIADNNEQFF
TGTGCCAGCAGTATAATAGCGGATAACAATGAGCAGTTCTTC
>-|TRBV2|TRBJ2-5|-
CASTLTGTRGETQYF
TGTGCCAGCACGCTAACCGGGACTCGTGGAGAGACCCAGTACTTC
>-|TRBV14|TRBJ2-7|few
CASSQLPYEQYF
TGTGCCAGCAGCCAACTCCCGTACGAGCAGTACTTC
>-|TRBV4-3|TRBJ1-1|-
CASSQAMLDSTEAFF
TGCGCCAGCAGCCAAGCGATGTTAGATAGCACTGAAGCTTTCTTT
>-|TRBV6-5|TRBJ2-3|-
CASSRRLVGTDTQYF
TGTGCCAGCAGCCGACGACTAGTAGGCACAGATACGCAGTATTTT
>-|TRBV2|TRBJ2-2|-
CASHQGATGELFF
TGTGCCAGTCATCAAGGGGCGACCGGGGAGCTGTTTTTT
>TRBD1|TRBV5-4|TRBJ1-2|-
CASTLDDPGTGGVGGYTF
TGTGCCAGCACCCTAGACGACCCCGGGACAGGGGGCGTGGGGGGCTACACCTTC
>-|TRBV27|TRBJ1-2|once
CASSRQPIGGYTF
TGTGCCAGCAGTAGACAGCCGATCGGTGGCTACACCTTC